This paragraph covers one T cell receptor beta chain sequence. A second PCR, run for roughly 7 to 11 cycles, used a sample-barcoded 5' primer plus a J-beta primer mix. MiXCR, applied by TCRdb to the 5' RACE reads, yields one record per CDR3 protein. There are some 850,000 distinct CDR3 sequences in the sample; around 24% occur only once, and 3% lies in the top ten. This entry comes from a study of blood T cells in healthy people across ages. These same data were also listed under a study on T cells of mothers and their children.

The TCR was taken from a boy under 18 in good health. The specimen sequenced was blood.

The CDR3 is CAISRRGSGQGTLTGANVLTF. In DNA form, the CDR3 reads TGTGCCATCTCCCGAAGGGGGTCTGGACAGGGCACTTTAACTGGGGCCAACGTCCTGACTTTC. The chain links TRBV10-3 to TRBJ2-6, with TRBD1 identical over 8 bases. The CDR3 sequence is 21 residues long. Germline values: CDR1 ENHRY, CDR2 SYGVKD. V dropped 8 bases and J dropped 2; count of bases not matched to a gene: 23.